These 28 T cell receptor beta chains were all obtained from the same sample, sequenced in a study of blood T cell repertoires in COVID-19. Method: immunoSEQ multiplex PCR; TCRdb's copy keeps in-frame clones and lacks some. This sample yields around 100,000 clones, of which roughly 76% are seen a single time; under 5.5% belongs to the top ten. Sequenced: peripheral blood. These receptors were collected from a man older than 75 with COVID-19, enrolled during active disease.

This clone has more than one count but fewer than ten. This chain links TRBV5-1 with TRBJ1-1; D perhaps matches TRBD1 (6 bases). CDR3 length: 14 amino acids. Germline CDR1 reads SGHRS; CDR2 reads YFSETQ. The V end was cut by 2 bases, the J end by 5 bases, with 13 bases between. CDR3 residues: CASSFDRLGTEAFF. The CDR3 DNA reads TGCGCCAGCAGCTTTGACAGGTTGGGGACTGAAGCTTTCTTT.

CDR3 coding DNA: TGTGCCAGCAGTGAACCGGTGCGCATTAATGAGCAGTTCTTC. It translates to CASSEPVRINEQFF. This chain joins TRBV25-1 and TRBJ2-1; no clear D gene. The length of the CDR3 is 14 residues. The ends were cut back, 2 bases at V and 7 bases at J, with 12 bases in the middle. CDR1 is MGHDK, CDR2 SYGVNS, per germline.

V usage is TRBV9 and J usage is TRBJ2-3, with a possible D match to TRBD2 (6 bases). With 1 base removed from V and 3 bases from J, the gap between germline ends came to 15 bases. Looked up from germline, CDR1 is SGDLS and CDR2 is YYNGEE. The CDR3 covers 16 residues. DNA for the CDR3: TGTGCCAGCAGCGTATCCGGGGGATTTCGGACAGATACGCAGTATTTT. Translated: CASSVSGGFRTDTQYF.

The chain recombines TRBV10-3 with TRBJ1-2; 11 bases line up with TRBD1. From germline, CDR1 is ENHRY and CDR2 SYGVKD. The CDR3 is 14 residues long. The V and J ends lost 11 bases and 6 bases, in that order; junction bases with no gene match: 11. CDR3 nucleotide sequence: TGTGCCGTGCAGTCGGGACAGGGGGATGATGGCTACACCTTC. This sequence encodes CAVQSGQGDDGYTF.

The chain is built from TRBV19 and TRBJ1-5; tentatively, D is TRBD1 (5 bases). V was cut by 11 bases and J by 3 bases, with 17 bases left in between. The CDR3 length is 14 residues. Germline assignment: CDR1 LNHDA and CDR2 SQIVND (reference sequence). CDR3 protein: CAAGGKAYNQPQHF. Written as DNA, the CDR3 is TGTGCCGCGGGGGGGAAGGCCTACAATCAGCCCCAGCATTTT.

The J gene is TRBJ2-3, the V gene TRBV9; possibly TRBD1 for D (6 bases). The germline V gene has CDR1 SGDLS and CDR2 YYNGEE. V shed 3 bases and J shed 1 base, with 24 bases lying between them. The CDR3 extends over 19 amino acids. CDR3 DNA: TGTGCCAGCAGCGCTGAAGACAGGTTTACTTGGTTCGGCACAGATACGCAGTATTTT. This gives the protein CASSAEDRFTWFGTDTQYF.

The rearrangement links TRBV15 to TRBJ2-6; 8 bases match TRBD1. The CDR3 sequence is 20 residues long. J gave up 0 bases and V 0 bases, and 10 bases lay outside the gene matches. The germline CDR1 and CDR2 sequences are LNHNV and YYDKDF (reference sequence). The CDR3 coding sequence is TGTGCCACCAGCAGAGAACTGTGGGACAGGCCATACTCTGGGGCCAACGTCCTGACTTTC. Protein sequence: CATSRELWDRPYSGANVLTF. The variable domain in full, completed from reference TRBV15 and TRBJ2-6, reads DAMVIQNPRYQVTQFGKPVTLSCSQTLNHNVMYWYQQKSSQAPKLLFHYYDKDFNNEADTPDNFQSRRPNTSFCFLDIRSPGLGDTAMYLCATSRELWDRPYSGANVLTFGAGSRLTVL.

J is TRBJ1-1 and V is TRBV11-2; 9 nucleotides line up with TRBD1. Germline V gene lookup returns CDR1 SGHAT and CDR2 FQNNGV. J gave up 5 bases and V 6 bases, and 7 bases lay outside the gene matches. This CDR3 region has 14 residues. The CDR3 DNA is TGTGCCAGCAGTGCACAGGGGGCGCGGACTGAAGCTTTCTTT. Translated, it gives CASSAQGARTEAFF.

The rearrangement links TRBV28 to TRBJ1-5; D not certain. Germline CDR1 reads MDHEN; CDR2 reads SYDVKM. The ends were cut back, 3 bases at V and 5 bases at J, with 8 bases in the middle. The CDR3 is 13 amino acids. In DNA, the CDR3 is TGTGCCAGCAGTTTCCCCTCCCATCAGCCCCAGCATTTT. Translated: CASSFPSHQPQHF.

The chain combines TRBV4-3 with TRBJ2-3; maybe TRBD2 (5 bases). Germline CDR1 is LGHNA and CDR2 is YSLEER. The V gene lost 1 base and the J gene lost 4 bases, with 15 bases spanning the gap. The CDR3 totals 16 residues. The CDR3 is CASSQGTLGAPDTQYF. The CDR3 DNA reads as TGCGCCAGCAGCCAAGGGACTCTTGGAGCCCCAGATACGCAGTATTTT.

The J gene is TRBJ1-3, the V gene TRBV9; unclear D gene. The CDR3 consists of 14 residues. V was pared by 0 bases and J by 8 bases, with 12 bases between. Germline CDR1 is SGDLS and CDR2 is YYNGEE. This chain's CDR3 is CASSVGPSEDTIYF. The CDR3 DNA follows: TGTGCCAGCAGCGTAGGGCCAAGCGAGGACACCATATATTTT. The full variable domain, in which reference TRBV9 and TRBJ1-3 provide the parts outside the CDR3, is DSGVTQTPKHLITATGQRVTLRCSPRSGDLSVYWYQQSLDQGLQFLIQYYNGEERAKGNILERFSAQQFPDLHSELNLSSLELGDSALYFCASSVGPSEDTIYFGEGSWLTVV.

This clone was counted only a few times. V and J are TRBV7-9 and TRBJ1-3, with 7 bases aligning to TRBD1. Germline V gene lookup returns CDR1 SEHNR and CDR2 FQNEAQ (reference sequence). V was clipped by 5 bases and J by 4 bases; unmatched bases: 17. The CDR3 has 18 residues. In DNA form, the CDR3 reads TGTGCCAGCAGCGACGGTTCGAGGGGGCGCCGACTCGGAAACACCATATATTTT. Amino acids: CASSDGSRGRRLGNTIYF.

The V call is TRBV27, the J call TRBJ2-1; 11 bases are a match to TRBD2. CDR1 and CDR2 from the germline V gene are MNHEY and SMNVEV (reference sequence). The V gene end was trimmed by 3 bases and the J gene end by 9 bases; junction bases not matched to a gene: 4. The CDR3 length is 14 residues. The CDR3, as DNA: TGTGCCAGCAGTTTTAGCGGGAGGGTGCGTGAGCAGTTCTTC. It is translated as CASSFSGRVREQFF.

The CDR3 sequence is CASISSSYNEQFF. As DNA, the CDR3 is TGCGCCAGCATTTCTAGCTCCTACAATGAGCAGTTCTTC. This chain joins TRBV5-1 and TRBJ2-1; D not resolved. The CDR3 consists of 13 residues. Germline V lookup: CDR1 SGHRS, CDR2 YFSETQ. The V end lost 6 bases, the J end lost 0 bases, and 7 bases lay between the germline ends.

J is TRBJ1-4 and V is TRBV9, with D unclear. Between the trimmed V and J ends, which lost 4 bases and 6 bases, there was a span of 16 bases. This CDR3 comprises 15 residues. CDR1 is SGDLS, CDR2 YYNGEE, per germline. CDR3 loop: CASSLGGGSDEKLFF. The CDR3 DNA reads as TGTGCCAGCAGCCTAGGAGGAGGGTCGGATGAAAAACTGTTTTTT.

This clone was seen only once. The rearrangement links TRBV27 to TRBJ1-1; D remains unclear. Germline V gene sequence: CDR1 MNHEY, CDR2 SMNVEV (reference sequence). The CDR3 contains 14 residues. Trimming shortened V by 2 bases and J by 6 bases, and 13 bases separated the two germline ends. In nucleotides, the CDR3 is TGTGCCAGCAGTTTAGAGGGTCTCGGGGCTGAAGCTTTCTTT. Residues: CASSLEGLGAEAFF.

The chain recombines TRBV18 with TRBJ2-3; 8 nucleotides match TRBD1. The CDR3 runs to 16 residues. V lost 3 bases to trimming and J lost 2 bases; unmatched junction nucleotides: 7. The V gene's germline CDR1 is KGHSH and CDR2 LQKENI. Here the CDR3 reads CASSPRTGLVTDTQYF. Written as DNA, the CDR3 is TGTGCCAGCTCACCCCGGACAGGGCTGGTCACAGATACGCAGTATTTT.

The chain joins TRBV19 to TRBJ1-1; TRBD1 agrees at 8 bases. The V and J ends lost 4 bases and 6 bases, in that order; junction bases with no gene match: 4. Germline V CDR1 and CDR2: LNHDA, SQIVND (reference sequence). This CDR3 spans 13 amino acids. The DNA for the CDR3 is TGTGCCAGTAGTAGAGACAGGGGTGCTGAAGCTTTCTTT. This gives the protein CASSRDRGAEAFF. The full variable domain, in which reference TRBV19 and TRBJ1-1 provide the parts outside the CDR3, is DGGITQSPKYLFRKEGQNVTLSCEQNLNHDAMYWYRQDPGQGLRLIYYSQIVNDFQKGDIAEGYSVSREKKESFPLTVTSAQKNPTAFYLCASSRDRGAEAFFGQGTRLTVV.

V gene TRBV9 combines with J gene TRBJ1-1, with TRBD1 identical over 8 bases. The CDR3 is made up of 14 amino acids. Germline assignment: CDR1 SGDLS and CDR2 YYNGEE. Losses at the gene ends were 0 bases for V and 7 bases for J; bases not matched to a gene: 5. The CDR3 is CASSVEGTGGEAFF. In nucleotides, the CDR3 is TGTGCCAGCAGCGTAGAGGGTACAGGGGGTGAAGCTTTCTTT.

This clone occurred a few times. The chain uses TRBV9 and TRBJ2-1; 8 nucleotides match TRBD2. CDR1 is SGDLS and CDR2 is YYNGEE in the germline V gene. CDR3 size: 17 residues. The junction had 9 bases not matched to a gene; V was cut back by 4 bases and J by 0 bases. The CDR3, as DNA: TGTGCCAGCAGCCCCCGATTAGCGGGAAGCTCCTACAATGAGCAGTTCTTC. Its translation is CASSPRLAGSSYNEQFF.

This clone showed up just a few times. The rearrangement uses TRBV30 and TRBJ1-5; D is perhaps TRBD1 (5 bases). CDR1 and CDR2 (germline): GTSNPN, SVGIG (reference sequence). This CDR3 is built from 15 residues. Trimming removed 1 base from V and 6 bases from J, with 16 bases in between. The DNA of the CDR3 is TGTGCCTGGAGTGATGGAAGGGGAGGAGGTCAGCCCCAGCATTTT. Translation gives CAWSDGRGGGQPQHF.

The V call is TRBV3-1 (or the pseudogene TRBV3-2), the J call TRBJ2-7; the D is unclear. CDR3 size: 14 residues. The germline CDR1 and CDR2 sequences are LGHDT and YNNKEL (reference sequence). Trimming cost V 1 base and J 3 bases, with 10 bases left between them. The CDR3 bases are TGTGCCAGCAGCCAAGCGGCAGGAAACTACGAGCAGTACTTC. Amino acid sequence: CASSQAAGNYEQYF.

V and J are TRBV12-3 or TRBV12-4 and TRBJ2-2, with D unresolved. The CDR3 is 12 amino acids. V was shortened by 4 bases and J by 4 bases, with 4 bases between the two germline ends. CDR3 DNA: TGTGCCAGCAGTTATAGCACCGGGGAGCTGTTTTTT. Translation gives CASSYSTGELFF.

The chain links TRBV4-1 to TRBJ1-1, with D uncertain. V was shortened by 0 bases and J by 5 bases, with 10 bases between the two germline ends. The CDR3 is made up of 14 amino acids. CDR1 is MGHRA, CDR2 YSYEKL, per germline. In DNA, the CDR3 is TGCGCCAGCAGCCAAGATCCAAGGAGGACTGAAGCTTTCTTT. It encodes CASSQDPRRTEAFF.

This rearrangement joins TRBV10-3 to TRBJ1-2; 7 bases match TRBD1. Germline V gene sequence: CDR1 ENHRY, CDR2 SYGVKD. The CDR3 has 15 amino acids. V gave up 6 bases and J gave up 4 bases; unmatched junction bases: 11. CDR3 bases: TGTGCCATCAGGGAACAGGGGTCCGCCTTCTATGGCTACACCTTC. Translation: CAIREQGSAFYGYTF.

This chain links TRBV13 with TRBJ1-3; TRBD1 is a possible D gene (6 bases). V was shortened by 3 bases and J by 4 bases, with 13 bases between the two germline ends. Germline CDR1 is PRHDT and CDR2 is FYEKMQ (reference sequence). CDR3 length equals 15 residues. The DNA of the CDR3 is TGTGCCAGCAGCTTCAACAGGGATCTCGGAAACACCATATATTTT. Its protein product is CASSFNRDLGNTIYF.

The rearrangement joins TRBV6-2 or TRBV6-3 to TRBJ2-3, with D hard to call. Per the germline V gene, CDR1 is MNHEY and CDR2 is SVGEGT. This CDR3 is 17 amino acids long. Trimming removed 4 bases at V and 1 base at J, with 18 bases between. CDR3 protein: CASSWARVGMRTDTQYF. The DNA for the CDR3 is TGTGCCAGCAGTTGGGCTCGAGTTGGAATGCGCACAGATACGCAGTATTTT.

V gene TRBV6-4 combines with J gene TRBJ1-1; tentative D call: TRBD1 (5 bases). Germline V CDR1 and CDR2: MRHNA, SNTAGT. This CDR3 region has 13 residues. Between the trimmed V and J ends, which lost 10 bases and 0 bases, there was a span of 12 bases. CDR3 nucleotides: TGTGCCACAAGACAGACGTTGAACACTGAAGCTTTCTTT. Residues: CATRQTLNTEAFF.